By frequency in the sample, the clone carrying this TCR beta chain is medium-sized. What it binds is not known. This record comes from a study of spatial heterogeneity in lung cancer. About the research overall: Among detected sequences, beta-chain ones consistently exceeded alpha-chain ones in number. Strong correlation linked TCR transcript counts in tumor regions to a T cell module score derived from matched bulk RNA-seq.

TCRdb passed the 5' RACE reads through MiXCR, listing each CDR3 protein once. The repertoire consists of about 4,400 distinct CDR3 sequences, with 5% to 6.5% occurring once and the leading ten covering more than 30%. Study outcomes and limitations: The study found that ubiquitous and regional expanded TCR counts tracked ubiquitous and regional nonsynonymous mutations, respectively. Counts of expanded alpha and beta TCRs within tumors tracked the tumor nonsynonymous mutation count.

V lost 2 bases and J lost 4, with 14 bases in between. The CDR3 is 16 residues long. The germline V gene encodes CDR1 LNHDA and CDR2 SQIVND (reference sequence). Time point reported: sample taken at primary tumor resection. Sample: lung tumor tissue, taken at surgery. The rearrangement uses TRBV19 and TRBJ2-2; D could derive from TRBD1 or TRBD2 (5 bases each). This receptor was taken from a male donor with early-stage non-small cell lung cancer. CDR3 protein: CASSIFLGGGTGELFF. The CDR3 DNA sequence: TGTGCCAGTAGTATATTCCTAGGTGGGGGCACCGGGGAGCTGTTTTTT.